These 14 T cell receptor beta chains originate from one sample sequenced in a study of brain T cells in children with intractable seizures. Specified time point: blood from clinic visit 5 months post-surgery; TSC patient then seizure free. Clones were sequenced by immunoSEQ multiplex PCR, and TCRdb holds only the in-frame ones, with some missing. This sample has a few hundred thousand clones, with more than 85% found just once. The sample in question was peripheral blood, obtained less than 6 months after surgery. These receptor sequences come from a boy under two years old with tuberous sclerosis and intractable seizures.

This clone was recorded only once. The chain combines TRBV6-5 with TRBJ2-7, with TRBD2 identical over 9 bases. The trim removed 4 bases at V and 3 bases at J, leaving 7 bases unmatched. The CDR3 is 15 residues long. Per germline, CDR1 MNHEY and CDR2 SVGAGI. DNA of the CDR3: TGTGCCAGCAGTTCCCAGACTAGCGGTGGCTACGAGCAGTACTTC. It yields the protein CASSSQTSGGYEQYF.

This rearrangement joins TRBV5-1 to TRBJ1-2, with TRBD1 matching 7 bases. This CDR3 is 15 amino acids long. Germline CDR1 reads SGHRS; CDR2 reads YFSETQ. The V gene end was trimmed by 9 bases and the J gene end by 1 base; junction bases not matched to a gene: 12. The CDR3 spells CATSIGTDFNYGYTF. The CDR3 DNA reads TGCGCCACCTCGATCGGGACAGACTTTAACTATGGCTACACCTTC.

J is TRBJ2-4 and V is TRBV9; 10 nucleotides line up with TRBD2. Trimming took 3 bases from V and 2 from J; bases not matched to a gene: 2. The CDR3 runs to 15 residues. Per the germline V gene, CDR1 is SGDLS and CDR2 is YYNGEE. The DNA of the CDR3 is TGTGCCAGCAGCGCTAGCGGGAGTACCAAAAACATTCAGTACTTC. Amino acid sequence: CASSASGSTKNIQYF.

This sequence joins TRBV24-1 and TRBJ1-1; D may be TRBD1 (6 bases). In germline, CDR1 is KGHDR, CDR2 SFDVKD. The CDR3 is 11 residues long. The V end lost 10 bases, the J end lost 2 bases, and 7 bases lay between the germline ends. The CDR3 protein is CATGQNTEAFF. The CDR3, as DNA: TGTGCCACGGGACAAAACACTGAAGCTTTCTTT.

This clone has just a few counts. This chain joins TRBV6-5 and TRBJ1-5, with D possibly being TRBD1 (5 bases). V lost 8 bases, J lost 3 bases, and 14 bases lay in between. Germline values: CDR1 MNHEY, CDR2 SVGAGI. The CDR3 spans 14 residues. As DNA, the CDR3 is TGTGCCAGCCACCCGGGGGATGTCAATCAGCCCCAGCATTTT. It codes for CASHPGDVNQPQHF.

This clone was picked up one time. This sequence joins TRBV6-5 and TRBJ1-1; the match to TRBD1 covers 10 bases. The CDR3 is 14 amino acids. Germline values: CDR1 MNHEY, CDR2 SVGAGI. The V gene end was trimmed by 4 bases and the J gene end by 5 bases; junction bases not matched to a gene: 4. The CDR3 sequence is CASSSRQGATEAFF. The CDR3 DNA follows: TGTGCCAGCAGTTCTAGACAGGGGGCGACTGAAGCTTTCTTT.

J is TRBJ2-1 and V is TRBV19; possible D gene TRBD1, 6 bases. The CDR3 is made up of 14 amino acids. The germline CDR1 and CDR2 sequences are LNHDA and SQIVND (reference sequence). V lost 2 bases to trimming and J lost 8 bases, with 13 bases between them. The CDR3 loop is CASSITGSRHEQFF. DNA of the CDR3: TGTGCCAGTAGTATAACAGGGTCACGGCATGAGCAGTTCTTC.

The gene calls are TRBV7-3 and TRBJ2-1; possibly TRBD2 for D (6 bases). The CDR3 spans 15 residues. Trimming took off 3 bases at V and 3 bases at J, with 12 bases between the two ends. Germline lookup yields CDR1 SGHTA and CDR2 FQGTGA. This CDR3 is CASSLGDSFYNEQFF. The CDR3 DNA sequence: TGTGCCAGCAGCTTGGGGGACTCGTTCTACAATGAGCAGTTCTTC.

The chain recombines TRBV30 with TRBJ2-7; a possible D gene is TRBD1 (6 bases). Trimming removed 1 base at V and 3 bases at J, with 7 bases between. From germline, CDR1 is GTSNPN and CDR2 SVGIG (reference sequence). CDR3 length: 12 residues. Here the CDR3 reads CAWSDRVYEQYF. CDR3 in DNA: TGTGCCTGGAGTGACAGGGTCTACGAGCAGTACTTC. Based on the CDR3 plus reference TRBV30 and TRBJ2-7, the full variable domain is SQTIHQWPATLVQPVGSPLSLECTVEGTSNPNLYWYRQAAGRGLQLLFYSVGIGQISSEVPQNLSASRPQDRQFILSSKKLLLSDSGFYLCAWSDRVYEQYFGPGTRLTVT.

This clone has a single count. The rearrangement links TRBV10-1 to TRBJ2-5; 11 bases fit TRBD2. The V gene end was trimmed by 2 bases and the J gene end by 2 bases; junction bases not matched to a gene: 1. Germline-derived CDR1 and CDR2 are WNHNN and SYGVQD (reference sequence). The CDR3 consists of 15 residues. In DNA form, the CDR3 reads TGCGCCAGCAGTGAGGGGACTAGCGGTCAAGAGACCCAGTACTTC. This sequence encodes CASSEGTSGQETQYF.

The chain recombines TRBV7-8 with TRBJ1-2; unclear D gene. Germline CDR1 and CDR2: SGHVS and FQNEAQ. The CDR3 has 17 residues. The ends were cut back, 1 base at V and 1 base at J, with 16 bases in the middle. CDR3 protein: CASSLEGSLTFNYGYTF. DNA of the CDR3: TGTGCCAGCAGCTTAGAGGGCAGCTTAACATTTAACTATGGCTACACCTTC.

This chain uses TRBV5-6 with TRBJ2-7; the match to TRBD1 covers 12 bases. Germline loops: CDR1 SGHDT, CDR2 YYEEEE. The junction had 8 bases not matched to a gene; V was cut back by 4 bases and J by 6 bases. The CDR3 runs 15 residues. CDR3 in DNA: TGTGCCAGCAGCCGGGGCGGGACAGGGGGCTTCGAGCAGTACTTC. It is translated as CASSRGGTGGFEQYF.

The chain is built from TRBV27 and TRBJ2-1; possible D gene TRBD1, 5 bases. The CDR3 is made up of 13 amino acids. Per the germline V gene, CDR1 is MNHEY and CDR2 is SMNVEV (reference sequence). Trimming removed 5 bases from V and 6 bases from J, with 11 bases in between. In nucleotides, the CDR3 is TGTGCCAGCAGTCCCCCACAGGTCAATGAGCAGTTCTTC. This sequence encodes CASSPPQVNEQFF.

The V and J genes are TRBV6-5 and TRBJ1-2, with D uncertain. This CDR3 has 14 residues. V was trimmed by 0 bases and J by 7 bases, leaving 12 bases between them. CDR1 is MNHEY and CDR2 is SVGAGI in the germline V gene. CDR3 in amino acids: CASSYSTTAGGYTF. The CDR3 region has the DNA TGTGCCAGCAGTTACTCGACGACCGCCGGTGGCTACACCTTC.